This T cell receptor beta chain was profiled in a study of regulatory T cells in long-lasting Graves disease. As to time point: newly diagnosed GD, antithyroid drugs for less than 3 months. The TCR library used RNA extracted from PBMCs. According to the study, TCR beta libraries were built with iRepertoire HTBI primers and CDR3-region Arm-PCR. Using its own MiXCR run on the multiplex PCR reads, TCRdb lists one record per CDR3 protein. The sample consists of under 300,000 distinct CDR3 sequences, around 20% of them appearing once. There are 13 residues in the CDR3. Trimming removed 3 bases from V and 0 bases from J, with 7 bases in between. Study-level points and caveats: Less diverse TCR repertoires were seen in persistent Graves' patients than in newly diagnosed ones.

This clonotype appeared many times. Its target is not known. The sample was peripheral blood mononuclear cells (PBMCs), taken at new diagnosis, from a patient treated with antithyroid drugs. This sequence was found in a female donor with Graves disease. This rearrangement joins TRBV5-7 to TRBJ2-7; no clear D gene. TRBV5-7 is treated as an ORF (open reading frame) with a function not yet certain. The CDR3 nucleotides are TGTGCCAGCAGCTGGGGTCTCTCCTACGAGCAGTACTTC. Its protein product is CASSWGLSYEQYF.